This T cell receptor beta chain was recorded in a study of cytomegalovirus exposure and HLA in healthy donors. PCR primers comprised 60 Vbeta and 13 Jbeta primers. This table comes from immunoSEQ multiplex PCR, and its TCRdb copy is limited to in-frame clones, with some not included. The profile shows about 160,000 clones, over 75% of them singletons. Study-wide findings and caveats: A few of the chains that were CMV-associated were confirmed in vitro to be specific for CMV antigens. As a later analysis showed, a missense DCLRE1C variant was linked to trimming of TCR beta V- and J-genes. Immune exposure data for these donors was limited to CMV serostatus. A later analysis reportedly found that, within productive TCRs, an Asian-associated ancestry cluster had fewer N-insertions than the mean observed across the approximately 660 donors.

CDR3 length: 13 amino acids. Trimming stripped 3 bases from V and 10 bases from J, with 13 bases between. Germline V gene data show CDR1 as MGHRA and CDR2 as YSYEKL. Worth noting for this clone: Its antigen is still unknown.

The chain carries TRBV4-1 and TRBJ2-1; tentative D call: TRBD2 (6 bases). This TCR was sampled from a woman in her forties or fifties in good health and CMV-seropositive. Specimen: PBMCs. This chain's CDR3 is CASSQEGAGEQFF. CDR3 in DNA: TGCGCCAGCAGCCAGGAAGGAGCGGGCGAGCAGTTCTTC.